The 29 T cell receptor beta chains presented below share a single source sample, sequenced in a study of response to subunit inactivated influenza vaccine. TCRdb re-analysed the RT-PCR reads in MiXCR, keeping a single row per CDR3 protein. This table holds more than 200,000 distinct CDR3 sequences, more than 9% found once. Specimen: non-naive T cells sorted from PBMCs, collected around 14 days before vaccination. These receptor sequences come from a man aged 50 to 60 who received an inactivated influenza vaccine.

At least ten counts were recorded for this clonotype. The V call is TRBV12-3 or TRBV12-4, the J call TRBJ2-2, with unresolved D. CDR3 length: 13 residues. Trimming took 5 bases from V and 2 from J, leaving 6 bases between them. CDR3 in amino acids: CASSPVNTGELFF. The CDR3 DNA is TGTGCCAGCAGTCCGGTAAACACCGGGGAGCTGTTTTTT.

This clonotype occurred a few times. The CDR3 nucleotides are TGCGCCAGCAGCCTAACCGGGACTAGCGGGGGGAATGAGCAGTTCTTC. This codes for CASSLTGTSGGNEQFF. V is TRBV5-1 and J is TRBJ2-1, with TRBD2 matching over 15 bases. The CDR3 contains 16 residues. Germline CDR1 SGHRS, CDR2 YFSETQ. The V segment lost 4 bases and the J segment 7 bases; nucleotides outside the gene matches: 6. The full variable domain, completed using reference TRBV5-1 and TRBJ2-1, is KAGVTQTPRYLIKTRGQQVTLSCSPISGHRSVSWYQQTPGQGLQFLFEYFSETQRNKGNFPGRFSGRQFSNSRSEMNVSTLELGDSALYLCASSLTGTSGGNEQFFGPGTRLTVL.

This clonotype was picked up a small number of times. V gene TRBV20-1 combines with J gene TRBJ2-4, with D possibly matching TRBD1 (5 bases). This CDR3 comprises 14 residues. CDR1 DFQATT and CDR2 SNEGSKA come from the germline V gene (reference sequence). Trimming stripped 3 bases from V and 4 bases from J, with 13 bases between. The CDR3 DNA reads TGCAGTGCTAGTTCGGGCAGGGAAAAAAACATTCAGTACTTC. It translates to CSASSGREKNIQYF.

This sequence joins TRBV20-1 and TRBJ2-1, with TRBD2 matching over 8 bases. The CDR3 is 16 amino acids. V lost 0 bases to trimming and J lost 4 bases; unmatched junction nucleotides: 8. CDR1 and CDR2 from the germline V gene are DFQATT and SNEGSKA (reference sequence). The CDR3 nucleotides are TGCAGTGCTAGAGATCGAGCGGGAGCGCGGTACAATGAGCAGTTCTTC. Its translation: CSARDRAGARYNEQFF.

This clonotype has only a few counts. The chain uses TRBV7-8 and TRBJ2-1, with D tentatively TRBD1 (6 bases). The germline V gene has CDR1 SGHVS and CDR2 FQNEAQ. This CDR3 is 17 amino acids long. Trimming took 1 base from V and 3 from J, leaving 16 bases between them. CDR3 loop: CASSLGSGRGFYNEQFF. The CDR3 DNA sequence: TGTGCCAGCAGCTTAGGGTCGGGCAGGGGTTTCTACAATGAGCAGTTCTTC.

The rearrangement joins TRBV12-3 or TRBV12-4 to TRBJ1-2, with D possibly matching TRBD1 (5 bases). The CDR3 has 14 residues. V was shortened by 6 bases and J by 3 bases, with 14 bases between the two germline ends. CDR3 sequence (DNA): TGTGCCAGCAGCATGAGGGGCAGGGACTATGGCTACACCTTC. This sequence encodes CASSMRGRDYGYTF.

In this sample, this clonotype turned up a few times. This chain uses TRBV20-1 with TRBJ2-1, with 8 bases identical to TRBD1. The germline gives CDR1 DFQATT, CDR2 SNEGSKA (reference sequence). Germline trimming cut 5 bases from V and 1 base from J; bases unmatched to any gene: 7. The CDR3 has 15 amino acids. CDR3 region: CSAGRTGLSYNEQFF. The CDR3 DNA reads TGCAGTGCTGGCAGGACAGGGCTTTCCTACAATGAGCAGTTCTTC.

As regards this clonotype: A much larger clone differs from this one at a single base, so this may be a read error. The V gene is TRBV6-2 or TRBV6-3, the J gene TRBJ2-4, with 12 positions matching TRBD2. CDR1 and CDR2 (germline): MNHEY, SVGEGT. CDR3 length equals 20 residues. The chain's CDR3 is CASSYWIQTSGRRAKNILYF. CDR3 in DNA: TGTGCCAGCAGTTACTGGATCCAGACTAGCGGGAGAAGAGCCAAAAACATTCTGTACTTC.

This clonotype appeared many times. The chain links TRBV7-8 to TRBJ1-3, with D hard to call. Germline V gene lookup returns CDR1 SGHVS and CDR2 FQNEAQ. The ends were cut back, 0 bases at V and 4 bases at J, with 13 bases in the middle. CDR3 length: 16 amino acids. The CDR3 loop is CASSLAAGLDGNTIYF. As DNA, the CDR3 is TGTGCCAGCAGCTTAGCGGCAGGCTTGGACGGAAACACCATATATTTT.

This clonotype was counted at least ten times. The rearrangement uses TRBV5-1 and TRBJ2-5; no clear D gene. Trimming left V 6 bases short and J 5 bases short, with 14 bases between. CDR1 and CDR2 (germline): SGHRS, YFSETQ. This CDR3 has 13 amino acids. The CDR3 DNA reads TGCGCCAGCAAGAATCCAGTAATGGAGACCCAGTACTTC. This codes for CASKNPVMETQYF.

This clonotype has only a few counts. The chain links TRBV4-3 to TRBJ2-7, with D unclear. CDR3 length: 13 amino acids. The germline V gene encodes CDR1 LGHNA and CDR2 YSLEER. V lost 0 bases to trimming and J lost 5 bases, with 8 bases between them. The CDR3 nucleotides read TGCGCCAGCAGCCAAGATCTGAGTGACGAGCAGTACTTC. As protein: CASSQDLSDEQYF.

This clonotype was counted a few times. The chain recombines TRBV12-3 or TRBV12-4 with TRBJ1-6; no reliable D call. The CDR3 covers 16 residues. Trimming cost V 7 bases and J 0 bases, with 13 bases left between them. CDR3 nucleotides: TGTGCCAGCAAATCCCTCGTGAGCTCCTATAATTCACCCCTCCACTTT. It specifies CASKSLVSSYNSPLHF.

The chain recombines TRBV3-1 with TRBJ2-3; maybe TRBD1 (6 bases). The CDR3 is 15 residues long. Per the germline V gene, CDR1 is LGHDT and CDR2 is YNNKEL (reference sequence). Trimming stripped 1 base from V and 0 bases from J, with 8 bases between. CDR3 sequence reads: CASSQGGTSTDTQYF. Written as DNA, the CDR3 is TGTGCCAGCAGCCAAGGTGGGACAAGCACAGATACGCAGTATTTT.

This clonotype was observed at least ten times. The chain has TRBV7-6 and TRBJ2-3; a weak D match, TRBD2 (6 bases). CDR3 length: 14 amino acids. V lost 6 bases and J lost 1, with 11 bases in between. Per the germline V gene, CDR1 is SGHVS and CDR2 is FNYEAQ. CDR3 sequence reads: CASRMASGTDTQYF. CDR3 nucleotide sequence: TGTGCCAGCAGAATGGCTAGCGGCACAGATACGCAGTATTTT.

This clonotype was counted between two and nine times. The chain employs TRBV2 and TRBJ2-5; 8 bases match TRBD1. CDR1 SNHLY and CDR2 FYNNEI come from the germline V gene. CDR3 length: 14 residues. Trimming removed 3 bases from V and 5 bases from J; junction bases left unmatched: 5. The CDR3 sequence: CASSEQGASETQYF. CDR3 nucleotide sequence: TGTGCCAGCAGTGAGCAGGGGGCTTCGGAGACCCAGTACTTC.

This clonotype was seen many times. In DNA, the CDR3 is TGCAGTGCTAGAGATGGTGGGACTAGCGGGGTTAGATTATCTACGCAGTATTTT. It yields the protein CSARDGGTSGVRLSTQYF. J is TRBJ2-3 and V is TRBV20-1; 13 nucleotides agree with TRBD2. CDR3 size: 18 residues. Germline assignment: CDR1 DFQATT and CDR2 SNEGSKA (reference sequence). V lost 0 bases to trimming and J lost 8 bases; unmatched junction nucleotides: 14.

This clonotype appeared many times. The V gene is TRBV12-3 or TRBV12-4, the J gene TRBJ2-3; no reliable D call. The CDR3 totals 13 residues. The germline V and J ends were trimmed by 5 bases and 4 bases, with 10 bases remaining between them. In DNA, the CDR3 is TGTGCCAGCAGTCCCGGGTTCGCAGATACGCAGTATTTT. Translation: CASSPGFADTQYF.

This clonotype has a handful of counts. The gene calls are TRBV6-1 and TRBJ2-1, with a possible D match to TRBD1 (6 bases). The ends were cut back, 5 bases at V and 0 bases at J, with 11 bases in the middle. CDR3 length: 15 residues. From germline, CDR1 is MNHNS and CDR2 SASEGT. The CDR3 loop is CASSRDTGSYNEQFF. CDR3 nucleotide sequence: TGTGCCAGCAGTAGGGACACCGGCTCCTACAATGAGCAGTTCTTC.

Turning to this clonotype: This likely comes from a read error, as the CDR3 has no conserved phenylalanine or tryptophan at its end. V usage is TRBV5-5 and J usage is TRBJ2-2; D possibly uses TRBD1 or TRBD2 (5 bases each). The V end was cut by 4 bases, the J end by 4 bases, with 11 bases between. Germline V lookup: CDR1 SGHKS, CDR2 YYEKEE (reference sequence). This CDR3 has 14 residues. CDR3 in DNA: TGTGCCAGCAGCCCGGGGCCCGTCACCGGGGAGCTGTTTTGT. It is translated as CASSPGPVTGELFC.

This clonotype was detected many times. V gene TRBV7-6 combines with J gene TRBJ2-5; weak D call: TRBD2 (6 bases). V gave up 0 bases and J gave up 0 bases, with 11 bases separating them. CDR3 length: 16 amino acids. Germline V lookup: CDR1 SGHVS, CDR2 FNYEAQ. The CDR3 DNA is TGTGCCAGCAGCTTAGCGTGGGGGGACTACCAAGAGACCCAGTACTTC. Translated: CASSLAWGDYQETQYF.

This clonotype has just a few counts. The chain joins TRBV7-6 to TRBJ2-7, with 16 bases identical to TRBD2. Germline CDR1 and CDR2: SGHVS and FNYEAQ. The junction had 4 bases not matched to a gene; V was cut back by 1 base and J by 4 bases. The CDR3 is made up of 17 amino acids. The CDR3 here is CASSLGGGLAGGYEQYF. Here the CDR3 DNA reads TGTGCCAGCAGCTTAGGTGGGGGACTAGCGGGGGGGTACGAGCAGTACTTC.

This chain connects TRBV28 to TRBJ2-7; maybe TRBD2 (5 bases). This CDR3 comprises 14 residues. Per germline, CDR1 MDHEN and CDR2 SYDVKM. The ends were cut back, 6 bases at V and 0 bases at J, with 12 bases in the middle. CDR3 residues: CASREDGSSYEQYF. The CDR3 coding sequence is TGTGCCAGCAGGGAGGACGGTTCCTCCTACGAGCAGTACTTC.

This clonotype was seen at least ten times. This chain connects TRBV5-1 to TRBJ1-5; D call uncertain. CDR3 length: 13 amino acids. Germline loops: CDR1 SGHRS, CDR2 YFSETQ. Deletions cut 2 bases from V and 6 bases from J, with 9 bases between. The CDR3 nucleotides read TGCGCCAGCAGCTTAAGGGTTGGTCAGCCCCAGCATTTT. It specifies CASSLRVGQPQHF. Combining the CDR3 with reference TRBV5-1 and TRBJ1-5 gives the whole variable domain KAGVTQTPRYLIKTRGQQVTLSCSPISGHRSVSWYQQTPGQGLQFLFEYFSETQRNKGNFPGRFSGRQFSNSRSEMNVSTLELGDSALYLCASSLRVGQPQHFGDGTRLSIL.

This clonotype turned up a few times. This chain connects TRBV4-2 to TRBJ2-2; 9 nucleotides align to TRBD2. CDR1 and CDR2 from the germline V gene are LGHNA and YNFKEQ. Trimming cost V 11 bases and J 6 bases; bases outside gene matches: 13. CDR3 size: 15 residues. The CDR3 here is CASQRWASGAGELFF. The CDR3 coding sequence is TGTGCCTCACAGAGATGGGCTAGCGGGGCCGGGGAGCTGTTTTTT.

This clonotype has ten or more counts. The chain uses TRBV2 and TRBJ2-1; D perhaps matches TRBD1 (5 bases). Trimming cost V 3 bases and J 0 bases, with 9 bases left between them. The CDR3 length is 15 residues. Germline CDR1 is SNHLY and CDR2 is FYNNEI. The CDR3 sequence is CASSDRAYSYNEQFF. The CDR3 bases are TGTGCCAGCAGTGACAGGGCCTACTCCTACAATGAGCAGTTCTTC.

The rearrangement uses TRBV27 and TRBJ2-2, with 10 bases identical to TRBD2. In germline, CDR1 is MNHEY, CDR2 SMNVEV (reference sequence). CDR3 length: 17 amino acids. The trim removed 0 bases at V and 4 bases at J, leaving 5 bases unmatched. CDR3 sequence: CASSLSERGGGTGELFF. For the CDR3, the DNA is TGTGCCAGCAGTTTATCTGAGCGGGGGGGCGGCACCGGGGAGCTGTTTTTT.

The V gene is TRBV7-2, the J gene TRBJ1-3; D is perhaps TRBD1 (5 bases). V lost 7 bases to trimming and J lost 0 bases, with 16 bases between them. Germline lookup yields CDR1 SGHTA and CDR2 FQGNSA. CDR3 length equals 16 residues. The CDR3: CASNPGGTLSGNTIYF. CDR3 sequence (DNA): TGTGCCAGCAATCCGGGAGGGACCCTCTCTGGAAACACCATATATTTT. The whole variable domain, remainder taken from reference TRBV7-2 and TRBJ1-3, is GAGVSQSPSNKVTEKGKDVELRCDPISGHTALYWYRQSLGQGLEFLIYFQGNSAPDKSGLPSDRFSAERTGGSVSTLTIQRTQQEDSAVYLCASNPGGTLSGNTIYFGEGSWLTVV.

This clonotype was seen repeatedly, ten times or more. The chain has TRBV29-1 and TRBJ2-1; 11 positions match TRBD2. The CDR3 is 16 amino acids. The germline V gene encodes CDR1 SQVTM and CDR2 ANQGSEA. J gave up 0 bases and V 7 bases, and 8 bases lay outside the gene matches. In nucleotides, the CDR3 is TGCAGCGCTGCGGGACTAGCGGAGATCTCCTACAATGAGCAGTTCTTC. Amino acids: CSAAGLAEISYNEQFF.

The chain joins TRBV7-8 to TRBJ1-3; D gene unclear. The CDR3 extends over 15 amino acids. V was shortened by 1 base and J by 0 bases, with 7 bases between the two germline ends. Germline assignment: CDR1 SGHVS and CDR2 FQNEAQ. Written as DNA, the CDR3 is TGTGCCAGCAGCTTAGGGCCGTTCTCTGGAAACACCATATATTTT. As protein: CASSLGPFSGNTIYF.